This paragraph reports one TCR beta chain. The sample comes from a study of blood T cell repertoires in COVID-19. The CDR3 sequence is 12 residues long. Trimming stripped 7 bases from V and 2 bases from J, with 8 bases between. Germline assignment: CDR1 SQVTM and CDR2 ANQGSEA. TCRdb keeps only in-frame clones here, not all; method: immunoSEQ multiplex PCR. The sample shows around 300,000 clones, roughly 90% of them seen only once. Input material: peripheral blood. The gene calls are TRBV29-1 and TRBJ1-4, with D hard to call. This TCR derives from a woman under 40 with COVID-19, enrolled during active disease. This CDR3 reads CSAGSTNEKLFF. CDR3 coding DNA: TGCAGCGCCGGTTCGACTAATGAAAAACTGTTTTTT.